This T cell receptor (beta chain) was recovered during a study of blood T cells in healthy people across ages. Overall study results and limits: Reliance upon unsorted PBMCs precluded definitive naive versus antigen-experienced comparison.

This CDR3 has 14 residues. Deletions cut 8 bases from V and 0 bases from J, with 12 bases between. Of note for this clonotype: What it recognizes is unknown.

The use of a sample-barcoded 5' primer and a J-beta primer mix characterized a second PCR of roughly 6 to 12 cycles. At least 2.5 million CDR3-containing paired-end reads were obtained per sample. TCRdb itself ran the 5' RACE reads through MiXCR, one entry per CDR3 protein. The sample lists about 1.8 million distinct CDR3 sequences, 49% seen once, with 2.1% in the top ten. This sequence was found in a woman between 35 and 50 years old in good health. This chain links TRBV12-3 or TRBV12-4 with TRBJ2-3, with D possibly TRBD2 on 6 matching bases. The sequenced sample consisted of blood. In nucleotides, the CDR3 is TGTGCCAGCCTTCCCCGGGGGAGCACAGATACGCAGTATTTT. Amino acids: CASLPRGSTDTQYF.